What follows describes a single T cell receptor (beta chain). Its binding antigen is unknown. Within one base of it there is no much larger clone, and no base qualities were kept. The sample is drawn from a study of cytomegalovirus exposure and HLA in healthy donors (dated by TCRdb to about 2017). About the study as a whole: According to a later analysis, one platform produced both the roughly 120 validation repertoires and the roughly 660 repertoires of the first cohort. In addition to the first cohort of approximately 650 subjects, a separate validation cohort of 130 or so different subjects was used. High-throughput TCR immunosequencing, statistical association of individual TCRs with disease status, and machine learning were combined to predict cytomegalovirus infection status. The aim of the study was to test whether cataloging public T cell receptors could identify signatures of past pathogen exposure. Overall results and qualifications from the work: A total of about 180 TCR beta chains were listed by the study as associated with cytomegalovirus. The authors suggested that the approach could potentially be generalized to other disease states and immunological phenotypes. A later analysis had no HLA typing for the validation cohort, so co-occurrence there was scored across all 110 or so repertoires. The classifier was reported to diagnose cytomegalovirus status with high specificity and sensitivity in both the original and validation cohorts. A later analysis found that TCRs clustered in the first cohort also tended to co-occur in the roughly 120 validation repertoires, with 94% of cluster scores above 0. Across donors, most TCR sequences were observed very rarely, whereas some public TCRs were present in many individuals. Three of the identified cytomegalovirus-associated TCR beta chains were confirmed in vitro to be specific for cytomegalovirus antigens.

Donors formed part of the validation cohort, which comprised 95 to 150 subjects and was distinct from the first cohort of under 800 subjects. The library was built by means of the immunoSEQ multiplex PCR assay. The source study handled its data this way. A statistical classification framework was built for diagnosing cytomegalovirus status from the catalog of TCR beta chain sequences. TCRdb retrieved this table from immuneACCESS and kept in-frame rearrangements only. Not all clones are present; in checked studies, unresolved V genes account for under half, and no reason is known for the remainder. Clone size and V and J calls were adopted from that table, with D and trimming inferred from the DNA. In this sample the table shows over 110,000 clones, around 87% of which occur a single time. The ten most abundant clones make up approximately 10% of the sample. From cysteine to phenylalanine, the CDR3 is 15 amino acids long. Only CDR3 DNA is held: 45 bases, read in frame from base 1. V is cut by 4 bases and J by 0 bases, and the space between the germline ends is 12 bases. In the germline V gene, CDR1 corresponds to KGHSH and CDR2 to LQKENI.

This receptor chain uses TRBV18 and TRBJ2-5; no D gene call is confident. This sequence originates from a man aged 18 to 30 in good health and CMV-seropositive. The sequencing sample was made of PBMCs. The CDR3 sequence is CASSRQVLYQETQYF. The DNA reads as follows: TGTGCCAGCTCACGTCAGGTTCTGTACCAAGAGACCCAGTACTTC.